Below, one TCR beta chain is given with its context. These data are taken from a study of shared clonotypes between healthy human individuals. The deep-level immunoSEQ assay was used. Generated by immunoSEQ multiplex PCR, the TCRdb table keeps only in-frame clones and is missing some. The sample shows roughly 2.5 million clones, roughly 92% of them seen only once. The clonotype was recovered from a man between 18 and 29 years old in good health. The source material was naive CD4+ T cells sorted from blood. Subset in this sample: CD45RA+ positively selected.

This chain's CDR3 is CASSSYSGRPYNEQFF. CDR3 DNA sequence: TGTGCCAGCAGCTCTTATAGCGGGCGGCCCTACAATGAGCAGTTCTTC. The chain carries TRBV11-2 and TRBJ2-1; 7 bases align to TRBD2. CDR3 length: 16 amino acids. Germline-derived CDR1 and CDR2 are SGHAT and FQNNGV. The ends lost 4 bases at V and 2 bases at J; junction bases unmatched: 8.